Presented here are 21 T cell receptor beta chains from one specimen sequenced in a study of identical twins. TCRdb analysed the 5' RACE reads with MiXCR anew, one entry per CDR3 protein. Of roughly 200,000 distinct CDR3 sequences listed, more than 15% were seen once; the top ten hold 35% to 50%. These data were also filed under a second study, of T cells expressing NK-cell markers.

Sequencing was performed on CD8+ T cells sorted from blood. The receptors come from a woman aged 18-29 years in good health.

This clonotype appeared a few times. The chain combines TRBV5-6 with TRBJ2-1, with 9 nucleotides matching TRBD2. The CDR3 spans 18 residues. J lost 7 bases, V lost 2 bases, and 16 bases had no gene match. Germline lookup yields CDR1 SGHDT and CDR2 YYEEEE. The CDR3 loop reads CASSLLSSGGSTLNEQFF. DNA for the CDR3: TGTGCCAGCAGCTTATTAAGTAGCGGGGGCTCCACGTTAAATGAGCAGTTCTTC.

This chain's CDR3 is CASSRTGSIETQYF. In DNA, the CDR3 is TGTGCCAGTAGCAGGACAGGGAGTATAGAGACCCAGTACTTC. The gene calls are TRBV19 and TRBJ2-5; 8 nucleotides match TRBD1. After removal of 6 bases from V and 4 bases from J, the junction contained 7 bases not matched to a gene. The CDR3 totals 14 residues. Germline loops: CDR1 LNHDA, CDR2 SQIVND (reference sequence).

This clonotype was detected ten times or more. The rearrangement uses TRBV4-2 and TRBJ1-1; TRBD1 is a possible D gene (6 bases). Trimming cost V 0 bases and J 3 bases, with 8 bases left between them. The CDR3 contains 14 residues. Germline CDR1 LGHNA, CDR2 YNFKEQ. In DNA, the CDR3 is TGTGCCAGCAGCCAAGACTCAGGGGACACTGAAGCTTTCTTT. This sequence encodes CASSQDSGDTEAFF.

Points on this clonotype: One junction end disagrees with the germline gene, perhaps due to a read error. The rearrangement joins TRBV4-1 to TRBJ2-1, with D possibly TRBD2 on 5 matching bases. This CDR3 is 14 amino acids long. Germline V gene lookup returns CDR1 MGHRA and CDR2 YSYEKL. CDR3 loop: CASSQTDSLGERFF. In DNA, the CDR3 is TGCGCCAGCAGCCAGACGGACTCTCTGGGTGAGCGGTTCTTC.

This clonotype was seen a few times. J is TRBJ1-2 and V is TRBV10-3; D perhaps matches TRBD1 (5 bases). With 0 bases removed from V and 7 bases from J, the gap between germline ends came to 15 bases. The CDR3 has 15 amino acids. From germline, CDR1 is ENHRY and CDR2 SYGVKD. CDR3: CAISESTPGKFGYTF. The DNA for the CDR3 is TGTGCCATCAGTGAGTCGACTCCAGGGAAGTTTGGCTACACCTTC.

This clonotype was seen only a few times. This chain uses TRBV4-3 with TRBJ1-1; the D is unclear. Germline loops: CDR1 LGHNA, CDR2 YSLEER. This CDR3 has 14 residues. V was shortened by 0 bases and J by 4 bases, with 9 bases between the two germline ends. The CDR3 here is CASSQDGIPTEAFF. The CDR3 DNA sequence: TGCGCCAGCAGCCAAGATGGGATACCCACTGAAGCTTTCTTT.

CDR3 sequence reads: CSVTSGGASYNEQFF. CDR3 sequence (DNA): TGCAGCGTTACTAGCGGGGGGGCCTCCTACAATGAGCAGTTCTTC. The chain uses TRBV29-1 and TRBJ2-1; 13 bases are shared with TRBD2. The CDR3 consists of 15 residues. J lost 0 bases, V lost 5 bases, and 1 base had no gene match. CDR1 and CDR2 from the germline V gene are SQVTM and ANQGSEA.

This clonotype came up a few times. The genes are TRBV4-3 and TRBJ2-5; 7 nucleotides agree with TRBD2. Unmatched junction bases numbered 7, after V lost 2 bases and J lost 4 bases. CDR1 and CDR2 (germline): LGHNA, YSLEER. The CDR3 loop spans 15 amino acids. The CDR3 DNA is TGCGCCAGCAGCCAATGGGGAGGGCCGGGAGAGACCCAGTACTTC. Its protein product is CASSQWGGPGETQYF.

This chain connects TRBV12-3 or TRBV12-4 to TRBJ2-1, with 10 bases fitting TRBD2. Unmatched junction bases numbered 15, after V lost 5 bases and J lost 5 bases. The CDR3 has 18 amino acids. CDR3 in DNA: TGTGCCAGCAGTCCACCCATAAGAGTAACTAGCGGGAACAATGAGCAGTTCTTC. Translation: CASSPPIRVTSGNNEQFF.

The chain combines TRBV6-5 with TRBJ1-2; D ambiguous. This CDR3 contains 13 residues. V was shortened by 1 base and J by 6 bases, with 9 bases between the two germline ends. Germline lookup yields CDR1 MNHEY and CDR2 SVGAGI. The CDR3 here is CASSYWAADGYTF. Here the CDR3 DNA reads TGTGCCAGCAGTTACTGGGCAGCCGATGGCTACACCTTC.

The chain recombines TRBV3-1 with TRBJ2-7; D might be TRBD1 (5 bases). Germline CDR1 LGHDT, CDR2 YNNKEL (reference sequence). V lost 2 bases and J 3 bases, leaving 29 bases between the germline ends. This CDR3 contains 20 residues. CDR3 coding DNA: TGTGCCAGCAGCCAATACGTTCGGCCGGGTAGGACATCGGATAACTACGAGCAGTACTTC. Translating gives CASSQYVRPGRTSDNYEQYF.

This clonotype occurred a few times. The CDR3 DNA reads TGTGCCAGCAGTTACTCCGGCGGGGTCAATGAGCAGTTCTTC. It yields the protein CASSYSGGVNEQFF. The chain couples TRBV6-5 to TRBJ2-1; maybe TRBD2 (6 bases). Per germline, CDR1 MNHEY and CDR2 SVGAGI. The CDR3 covers 14 residues. V lost 0 bases, J lost 6 bases, and 9 bases lay in between.

The sample holds many counts of this clonotype. The chain carries TRBV12-3 or TRBV12-4 and TRBJ2-7; tentatively, D is TRBD1 (5 bases). Deletions cut 5 bases from V and 4 bases from J, with 12 bases between. The CDR3 spans 13 residues. CDR3 nucleotide sequence: TGTGCCAGCAGTCCCGCAGGGTTTTACGAGCAGTACTTC. Translating gives CASSPAGFYEQYF.

In its sample, this clonotype was seen a few times. The chain joins TRBV12-5 to TRBJ1-2, with TRBD1 as a possible D gene (6 bases). The V gene lost 2 bases and the J gene lost 1 base, with 11 bases spanning the gap. The CDR3 extends over 15 amino acids. Germline-derived CDR1 and CDR2 are LGHNT and FRNRAP. DNA of the CDR3: TGTGCTAGTGGTTTGCCCGGGACACTTAACTATGGCTACACCTTC. Encoded protein: CASGLPGTLNYGYTF.

V and J are TRBV7-6 and TRBJ2-1; D not certain. The germline V gene has CDR1 SGHVS and CDR2 FNYEAQ. This CDR3 is built from 16 residues. Trimming left V 1 base short and J 2 bases short, with 12 bases between. CDR3 coding DNA: TGTGCCAGCAGCTTAGGACCCAGAGAGCCCTACAATGAGCAGTTCTTC. Its translation is CASSLGPREPYNEQFF.

This clonotype was recorded a few times. The chain couples TRBV12-3 or TRBV12-4 to TRBJ1-5; D ambiguous. V was pared by 6 bases and J by 4 bases, with 10 bases between. The CDR3 spans 13 residues. CDR3 nucleotide sequence: TGTGCCAGCAGGCGCCAGGTAAATCAGCCCCAGCATTTT. Its protein product is CASRRQVNQPQHF.

The DNA for the CDR3 is TGTGCCAGCAGCTTAGCCAGGGGGCGATCGAATGAGCAGTTCTTC. Translating it yields CASSLARGRSNEQFF. The V call is TRBV7-8, the J call TRBJ2-1; 8 nucleotides agree with TRBD1. Germline CDR1 reads SGHVS; CDR2 reads FQNEAQ. The CDR3 sequence is 15 residues long. V lost 0 bases to trimming and J lost 7 bases; unmatched junction nucleotides: 5.

This clonotype was recorded many times. The chain recombines TRBV11-1 with TRBJ2-3; 10 bases agree with TRBD2. The CDR3 is 14 residues long. V trimming: 6 bases; J trimming: 3 bases; junction bases outside the gene matches: 3. CDR1 and CDR2 (germline): SGHAT, FQDESV (reference sequence). CDR3 residues: CASSGLAETDTQYF. CDR3 nucleotides: TGTGCCAGCAGTGGACTAGCGGAAACAGATACGCAGTATTTT.

This chain connects TRBV4-3 to TRBJ2-1; the match to TRBD2 covers 9 bases. The germline CDR1 and CDR2 sequences are LGHNA and YSLEER. The V and J ends lost 3 bases and 0 bases, in that order; junction bases with no gene match: 6. This CDR3 is 17 amino acids long. The CDR3 region is CASSHDFSGSSYNEQFF. CDR3 DNA: TGCGCCAGCAGCCATGACTTTAGCGGGAGCTCCTACAATGAGCAGTTCTTC.

The V gene is TRBV15, the J gene TRBJ2-1, with TRBD1 as a possible D gene (6 bases). The germline V and J ends were trimmed by 10 bases and 1 base, with 8 bases remaining between them. Per germline, CDR1 LNHNV and CDR2 YYDKDF (reference sequence). The CDR3 spans 12 residues. The CDR3 reads CAIQGSYNEQFF. CDR3 nucleotides: TGTGCCATCCAGGGGTCCTACAATGAGCAGTTCTTC.

CDR3 residues: CASSLQGDYGYTF. CDR3 DNA: TGTGCCAGCAGTTTACAGGGGGACTATGGCTACACCTTC. The rearrangement uses TRBV27 and TRBJ1-2, with 7 bases that match TRBD1. The V gene's germline CDR1 is MNHEY and CDR2 SMNVEV (reference sequence). The J segment lost 3 bases and the V segment lost 2 bases, leaving 0 bases of the junction unmatched. The CDR3 runs to 13 residues.